This TCR delta chain was captured by sequencing in a study of gamma-delta T cells after stem cell transplantation. V lost 3 bases to trimming and J lost 1 base; unmatched junction nucleotides: 5. CDR1 GEAIGNYY and CDR2 EKD come from the germline V gene. This CDR3 contains 19 residues. TCRdb called clones from the RT-PCR reads again using CATT. Of more than 1,300 delta-chain clones listed, about an eighth were seen once; the top ten hold roughly 60%. This clonotype was obtained from a human donor. It is not recorded whose cells these are; they may come from a transplant donor. Sequences were obtained from gamma-delta T cells. The J gene is TRDJ3, the V gene TRDV2; 13 bases are a match to TRDD3. This CDR3 is CACDSVLGDTSWDTRQMFF. The CDR3 DNA reads as TGTGCCTGTGACTCAGTACTGGGGGATACGTCCTGGGACACCCGACAGATGTTTTTC.